This T cell receptor (beta chain) was retrieved from a study of control samples from healthy donors and cancer patients. Here immunoSEQ multiplex PCR was the method, and the copy in TCRdb shows in-frame clones only, minus some. The repertoire holds about 150,000 clones, 88% seen once, with 1.5% to 2% in the top ten. In this sample, this clone turned up once. This receptor was identified in a man aged 18 to 30 in good health. What was sequenced was blood.

The DNA of the CDR3 is TGTGCCAGCAGACCCGGGACAATGATGAACACTGAAGCTTTCTTT. Translation: CASRPGTMMNTEAFF. The chain joins TRBV7-2 to TRBJ1-1; weak D call: TRBD1 (6 bases). There are 15 residues in the CDR3. The germline CDR1 and CDR2 sequences are SGHTA and FQGNSA. Trimming pared 6 bases from V and 0 bases from J, leaving 14 bases between.